This T cell receptor beta chain was identified in a study of cytomegalovirus exposure and HLA in healthy donors. Primers included in the PCR were 60 Vbeta and 13 Jbeta primers. The protocol was immunoSEQ multiplex PCR, while the TCRdb copy is restricted to in-frame clones and leaves out a portion. The repertoire holds tens of thousands of clones, with around 81% as singletons. This CDR3 region has 16 residues. V was clipped by 6 bases and J by 7 bases, with 22 bases between them. Germline V gene data show CDR1 as MNHEY and CDR2 as SMNVEV (reference sequence). The rearrangement joins TRBV27 to TRBJ2-1; no reliable D call. This TCR was sampled from a man between 50 and 59 years old in good health and CMV-seronegative. Sequencing was carried out using PBMCs. CDR3 nucleotide sequence: TGTGCCAGCAGCCCTATTGCAATGGAGTCCCGTAATGAGCAGTTCTTC. It codes for CASSPIAMESRNEQFF.